Listed below are T cell receptor beta chains from one sample, sequenced in a study of cytomegalovirus exposure and HLA in healthy donors. Sequenced by immunoSEQ multiplex PCR; TCRdb stores in-frame clones only, minus some. The sample includes some 150,000 clones, approximately 80% of them seen just once. The source material was PBMCs. All receptors come from a woman younger than 35 in good health and CMV-seronegative. CDR3s include the opening cysteine and the closing phenylalanine or tryptophan. The D gene is left open where the match is weak. Part of the rows lack a size; the others show once, few, many or a class for expanded clones.

V,J,D,size,CDR3,DNA
TRBV1,TRBJ2-7,.,few,CTSSHGQEANYEQYF,TGCACCAGCAGCCATGGACAGGAGGCAAACTACGAGCAGTACTTC
TRBV28,TRBJ2-3,TRBD2,few,CASTRLAGGPADTQYF,TGTGCCAGCACTAGACTAGCGGGAGGGCCGGCAGATACGCAGTATTTT
TRBV19,TRBJ1-5,TRBD1,.,CASSTPGTGVPDQPQHF,TGTGCCAGTAGTACTCCCGGGACAGGGGTCCCCGATCAGCCCCAGCATTTT
TRBV7-9,TRBJ2-1,.,.,CASSAGWQALSLDNEQFF,TGTGCCAGCAGCGCGGGGTGGCAGGCCCTGTCCTTAGACAATGAGCAGTTCTTC
TRBV30,TRBJ2-3,.,.,CAWSVWQAPPGDTQYF,TGTGCCTGGAGTGTATGGCAGGCCCCACCTGGTGATACGCAGTATTTT
TRBV10-2,TRBJ2-1,.,.,CASGDFGPYNEQFF,TGCGCCAGCGGGGACTTCGGGCCGTACAATGAGCAGTTCTTC
TRBV7-9,TRBJ2-5,.,once,CASSLPGVETQYF,TGTGCCAGCAGCTTACCAGGGGTGGAGACCCAGTACTTC
TRBV11-3,TRBJ2-1,.,.,CASSLAGLPYNEQFF,TGTGCCAGCAGCTTAGCGGGTCTACCCTACAATGAGCAGTTCTTC
TRBV7-2,TRBJ2-5,.,.,CASSPYQETQYF,TGTGCCAGCAGCCCTTACCAGGAGACCCAGTACTTC
TRBV6-5,TRBJ2-5,TRBD1,few,CASSHGQVRLETQYF,TGTGCCAGCAGTCACGGACAGGTCCGGCTAGAGACCCAGTACTTC
TRBV28,TRBJ2-3,TRBD2,.,CASSRPGTSGTDTQYF,TGTGCCAGCAGTCGACCCGGGACTAGCGGGACGGATACGCAGTATTTT
TRBV6-5,TRBJ1-3,TRBD1,.,CASSSTGEAGNTIYF,TGTGCCAGCAGTTCCACAGGGGAGGCTGGAAACACCATATATTTT
TRBV28,TRBJ2-5,TRBD1,.,CASSLRQGIRETQYF,TGTGCCAGCAGTTTACGACAGGGGATCCGGGAGACCCAGTACTTC
TRBV30,TRBJ1-1,.,.,CAWSLRGGNSEAFF,TGTGCCTGGAGTCTTCGCGGAGGGAATTCTGAAGCTTTCTTT
TRBV14,TRBJ2-1,TRBD2,.,CASSPFFLLAGGHRSEQFF,TGTGCCAGCAGCCCTTTCTTCCTACTAGCGGGAGGGCACAGGTCAGAGCAGTTCTTC
TRBV28,TRBJ1-2,TRBD1,.,CASSPPGTGYGYTF,TGTGCCAGCAGTCCCCCCGGGACAGGGTATGGCTACACCTTC
TRBV5-1,TRBJ2-1,TRBD1,.,CASSIGQGATNEQFF,TGCGCCAGCAGCATCGGACAGGGGGCCACCAATGAGCAGTTCTTC
TRBV15,TRBJ2-5,TRBD2,.,CATSWGAGGTQETQYF,TGTGCCACCAGCTGGGGGGCGGGAGGAACCCAAGAGACCCAGTACTTC
TRBV9,TRBJ2-5,TRBD2,.,CASSVEGGGNQETQYF,TGTGCCAGCAGCGTAGAAGGCGGGGGAAATCAAGAGACCCAGTACTTC
TRBV30,TRBJ1-5,TRBD1,.,CAWSVLQGANQPQHF,TGTGCCTGGAGTGTACTCCAGGGGGCGAATCAGCCCCAGCATTTT
TRBV7-6,TRBJ2-2,TRBD2,few,CASSLSGGATGELFF,TGTGCCAGCAGCTTATCGGGGGGAGCCACCGGGGAGCTGTTTTTT
TRBV28,TRBJ1-4,.,.,CASSEGGKLFF,TGTGCCAGCAGTGAAGGCGGAAAACTGTTTTTT
TRBV5-1,TRBJ2-7,TRBD1,.,CASSLGATGAEGYEQYF,TGCGCCAGCAGCCTCGGAGCAACAGGGGCTGAAGGCTACGAGCAGTACTTC
TRBV4-1,TRBJ2-5,TRBD2,.,CASSQVLLAGGTKETQYF,TGCGCCAGCAGCCAAGTACTTCTAGCGGGAGGTACCAAGGAGACCCAGTACTTC
TRBV4-1,TRBJ2-7,TRBD2,few,CASSQRERTSAYEQYF,TGCGCCAGCAGCCAGAGAGAGAGGACTAGCGCCTACGAGCAGTACTTC
TRBV5-1,TRBJ2-3,.,.,CASSLGQNTDTQYF,TGCGCCAGCAGCTTAGGACAGAATACAGATACGCAGTATTTT
TRBV29-1,TRBJ2-7,TRBD2,.,CSVEEGRGGYEQYF,TGCAGCGTTGAAGAGGGTAGGGGAGGGTACGAGCAGTACTTC
TRBV27,TRBJ2-1,TRBD1,.,CASSLLGRGQDNEQFF,TGTGCCAGCAGTTTACTTGGCAGGGGGCAGGACAATGAGCAGTTCTTC
TRBV5-8,TRBJ2-3,TRBD2,.,CASSLGLAGVTTDTQYF,TGTGCCAGCAGCCTCGGACTAGCGGGAGTTACCACAGATACGCAGTATTTT
TRBV27,TRBJ2-7,TRBD1,.,CASSLNRGLQKANYEQYF,TGTGCCAGCAGTTTAAACAGGGGGCTACAGAAAGCCAACTACGAGCAGTACTTC
TRBV18,TRBJ1-1,.,.,CASSLGLPNTEAFF,TGTGCCAGCTCACTGGGGCTTCCGAACACTGAAGCTTTCTTT
TRBV10-2,TRBJ2-1,TRBD1,.,CASSEHGTGDYNEQFF,TGCGCCAGCAGTGAGCACGGGACAGGGGACTACAATGAGCAGTTCTTC
TRBV2,TRBJ1-1,.,.,CASSEVRGSTEAFF,TGTGCCAGCAGTGAAGTCCGGGGGTCCACTGAAGCTTTCTTT
TRBV6-1,TRBJ2-7,.,once,CASSEGLRGSYEQYF,TGTGCCAGCAGTGAAGGCCTCAGAGGGTCCTACGAGCAGTACTTC
TRBV6-5,TRBJ1-2,.,.,CASSENRLGGYTF,TGTGCCAGCAGTGAAAACAGGCTGGGGGGCTACACCTTC
TRBV5-4,TRBJ2-7,.,.,CASSPEIKPTEQYF,TGTGCCAGCAGCCCGGAGATCAAGCCTACCGAGCAGTACTTC
TRBV28,TRBJ2-7,.,.,CASRSQGRLEQYF,TGTGCCAGCAGATCACAGGGACGTCTCGAGCAGTACTTC
TRBV27,TRBJ1-4,.,.,CARPRCALGEKLFF,TGTGCCAGGCCGCGCTGTGCCCTTGGTGAAAAACTGTTTTTT
TRBV19,TRBJ2-1,TRBD1,.,CASGQARYNEQFF,TGTGCCAGCGGACAGGCCCGCTACAATGAGCAGTTCTTC
TRBV5-8,TRBJ1-4,.,.,CASSLAGQRREKLFF,TGTGCCAGCAGCTTGGCCGGACAGCGGAGGGAAAAACTGTTTTTT